This TCR beta chain was captured in a study of OX40 agonist ivuxolimab in advanced cancers. Overall study results and limits: Among patients with partial responses at 0.1-3.0 mg/kg, clonal expansion was among the lowest.

As regards this clone: Its cognate antigen is unknown.

Method: immunoSEQ multiplex PCR; TCRdb's copy keeps in-frame clones and lacks some. The sample yields tens of thousands of clones, roughly nine tenths seen once. The sequences come from CD4+ or CD8+ T cells sorted from blood, collected in a trial of the OX40 agonist ivuxolimab. The TCR sequence derives from an adult with an advanced solid tumor such as melanoma, head and neck, liver or kidney cancer.

The CDR3 region has the DNA TGTGCCATTGCAACCAACACTGAAGCTTTCTTT. Translation gives CAIATNTEAFF. The chain combines TRBV19 with TRBJ1-1; D remains ambiguous. Trimming stripped 10 bases from V and 2 bases from J, with 8 bases between. The CDR3 sequence is 11 residues long. Germline V gene data show CDR1 as LNHDA and CDR2 as SQIVND (reference sequence).